A single sample is the source of the 18 T cell receptor beta chains below, sequenced in a study of CD8+ T cells in alopecia areata. Treatment described: oral pan-JAK inhibitor, 5-10 mg twice daily. RNA was isolated and reverse transcribed to cDNA, the sequencing template. Assay: immunoSEQ multiplex PCR; the TCRdb copy retains only in-frame clones and omits some. The repertoire holds more than 100,000 clones, approximately 53% seen once, with roughly 0.5% in the top ten. This material consisted of CD4+ T cells sorted from blood, taken at week 4, from a patient treated with tofacitinib. Receptors were obtained from a human donor with alopecia areata.

The chain has TRBV5-4 and TRBJ2-3; D remains ambiguous. CDR1 is SGHNT, CDR2 YYREEE, per germline (reference sequence). Trimming pared 2 bases from V and 1 base from J, leaving 8 bases between. The length of the CDR3 is 14 residues. The CDR3 spells CASSFFLRTDTQYF. CDR3 DNA: TGTGCCAGCAGCTTCTTCCTACGCACAGATACGCAGTATTTT.

CDR3 nucleotide sequence: TGCAGCGTTGAAACGACTTTGGGAGATACGCAGTATTTT. Translated: CSVETTLGDTQYF. The chain couples TRBV29-1 to TRBJ2-3, with D uncertain. Trimming cost V 2 bases and J 5 bases, with 11 bases left between them. CDR1 SQVTM and CDR2 ANQGSEA come from the germline V gene. This CDR3 has 13 amino acids.

A single count supports this clone. The rearrangement uses TRBV30 and TRBJ2-1; 7 bases agree with TRBD1. From germline, CDR1 is GTSNPN and CDR2 SVGIG (reference sequence). The junction had 4 bases not matched to a gene; V was cut back by 3 bases and J by 2 bases. The CDR3 spans 14 residues. DNA of the CDR3: TGTGCCTGGAGAGACAGGGTACCCTACAATGAGCAGTTCTTC. This sequence encodes CAWRDRVPYNEQFF.

The chain couples TRBV4-1 to TRBJ2-3; D remains ambiguous. Germline CDR1 reads MGHRA; CDR2 reads YSYEKL. V was trimmed by 1 base and J by 2 bases, leaving 13 bases between them. The CDR3 extends over 16 amino acids. This CDR3 is CASSQALRAHTDTQYF. The CDR3 region has the DNA TGCGCCAGCAGCCAAGCGCTCCGCGCGCACACAGATACGCAGTATTTT.

J is TRBJ1-1 and V is TRBV29-1; unclear D gene. In germline, CDR1 is SQVTM, CDR2 ANQGSEA. Between the trimmed V and J ends, which lost 6 bases and 1 base, there was a span of 15 bases. The CDR3 extends over 14 amino acids. The CDR3 region is CSVSLQKTNTEAFF. CDR3 sequence (DNA): TGCAGCGTCTCCTTACAGAAAACGAACACTGAAGCTTTCTTT.

This clone was seen a few times. The chain combines TRBV18 with TRBJ2-7; no clear D. Germline V gene sequence: CDR1 KGHSH, CDR2 LQKENI. Trimming removed 4 bases from V and 2 bases from J, with 21 bases in between. This CDR3 contains 17 residues. The CDR3 sequence: CASSLTHQPSSTYEQYF. DNA for the CDR3: TGTGCCAGCTCACTTACACATCAACCCTCCTCAACCTACGAGCAGTACTTC.

V gene TRBV30 combines with J gene TRBJ2-7; D possibly corresponds to TRBD1 (5 bases). Germline-derived CDR1 and CDR2 are GTSNPN and SVGIG (reference sequence). This CDR3 is built from 13 residues. Trimming took 0 bases from V and 6 from J, leaving 12 bases between them. The CDR3 DNA reads TGTGCCTGGAGTGTACCCAGGGAATCCGAGCAGTACTTC. It yields the protein CAWSVPRESEQYF.

V gene TRBV29-1 combines with J gene TRBJ2-3, with D possibly being TRBD2 (6 bases). V was trimmed by 5 bases and J by 1 base, leaving 10 bases between them. Germline V lookup: CDR1 SQVTM, CDR2 ANQGSEA. CDR3 length equals 13 residues. CDR3 protein: CSVSGGGTDTQYF. Here the CDR3 DNA reads TGCAGCGTTTCCGGCGGGGGCACAGATACGCAGTATTTT.

As concerns this clone: An end of the junction does not agree with germline; a read error may underlie this. The chain combines TRBV5-1 with TRBJ1-5; a weak D match, TRBD1 (6 bases). This CDR3 region has 15 residues. CDR1 SGHRS and CDR2 YFSETQ come from the germline V gene. In DNA, the CDR3 is TGTGCCAGCAGCTTGGCTGCGGGGGCCAGTCAGCCCCAGCATTTT. It is translated as CASSLAAGASQPQHF.

In its sample, this clone was seen once. The chain employs TRBV30 and TRBJ1-2; 9 bases map to TRBD1. In germline, CDR1 is GTSNPN, CDR2 SVGIG (reference sequence). The CDR3 loop spans 15 amino acids. The J segment lost 7 bases and the V segment lost 6 bases, leaving 15 bases of the junction unmatched. The CDR3, as DNA: TGTGCCTGTACGGGACAGGGTATCCGATATGGTGGCTACACCTTC. This encodes CACTGQGIRYGGYTF.

The chain employs TRBV2 and TRBJ2-6, with D maybe TRBD1 (6 bases). The germline V gene has CDR1 SNHLY and CDR2 FYNNEI. V was shortened by 6 bases and J by 0 bases, with 18 bases between the two germline ends. CDR3 size: 18 residues. The CDR3 bases are TGTGCCAGCAGGGGACATTTCCTGGAACACTCTGGGGCCAACGTCCTGACTTTC. Its translation is CASRGHFLEHSGANVLTF. The whole variable domain, filled in from reference TRBV2 and TRBJ2-6, reads EPEVTQTPSHQVTQMGQEVILRCVPISNHLYFYWYRQILGQKVEFLVSFYNNEISEKSEIFDDQFSVERPDGSNFTLKIRSTKLEDSAMYFCASRGHFLEHSGANVLTFGAGSRLTVL.

The rearrangement links TRBV11-3 to TRBJ2-3; D unresolved. V was cut by 1 base and J by 4 bases, with 3 bases left in between. Germline CDR1 and CDR2: SGHNT and YENEEA. This CDR3 spans 12 amino acids. The CDR3 reads CASSLGADTQYF. The CDR3 bases are TGTGCCAGCAGCTTAGGCGCAGATACGCAGTATTTT. The variable domain in full, with the rest retrieved from reference TRBV11-3 and TRBJ2-3, is EAGVVQSPRYKIIEKKQPVAFWCNPISGHNTLYWYLQNLGQGPELLIRYENEEAVDDSQLPKDRFSAERLKGVDSTLKIQPAELGDSAVYLCASSLGADTQYFGPGTRLTVL.

V gene TRBV29-1 combines with J gene TRBJ1-2, with a weak D call TRBD1 (6 bases). CDR1 SQVTM and CDR2 ANQGSEA come from the germline V gene. The V gene lost 7 bases and the J gene lost 3 bases, with 18 bases spanning the gap. The CDR3 has 14 residues. CDR3 bases: TGCAGCGCTGGGAATACAGGGTCGGACTATGGCTACACCTTC. It codes for CSAGNTGSDYGYTF. Full variable domain (outside the CDR3, taken from reference TRBV29-1 and TRBJ1-2): SAVISQKPSRDICQRGTSLTIQCQVDSQVTMMFWYRQQPGQSLTLIATANQGSEATYESGFVIDKFPISRPNLTFSTLTVSNMSPEDSSIYLCSAGNTGSDYGYTFGSGTRLTVV.

The chain carries TRBV20-1 and TRBJ1-1; D is ambiguous. Trimming cost V 5 bases and J 1 base, with 5 bases left between them. The CDR3 spans 11 residues. CDR1 is DFQATT, CDR2 SNEGSKA, per germline (reference sequence). For the CDR3, the DNA is TGCAGTGCTCCGCAGAACACTGAAGCTTTCTTT. This codes for CSAPQNTEAFF.

J is TRBJ2-7 and V is TRBV29-1; weak D call: TRBD2 (5 bases). Germline-derived CDR1 and CDR2 are SQVTM and ANQGSEA. The CDR3 runs 13 residues. Trimming left V 6 bases short and J 4 bases short, with 16 bases between. CDR3 DNA: TGCAGCGTGCTGGACTCAAACGCTTACGAGCAGTACTTC. Protein product: CSVLDSNAYEQYF.

This chain joins TRBV30 and TRBJ2-2, with D possibly called TRBD1 or TRBD2 (5 bases each). V was cut by 5 bases and J by 0 bases, with 10 bases left in between. CDR3 length: 14 residues. The germline CDR1 and CDR2 sequences are GTSNPN and SVGIG (reference sequence). As DNA, the CDR3 is TGTGCCTGGCCGGGGCTCTCGAACACCGGGGAGCTGTTTTTT. Its protein is CAWPGLSNTGELFF. Full variable domain (missing parts from reference TRBV30 and TRBJ2-2): SQTIHQWPATLVQPVGSPLSLECTVEGTSNPNLYWYRQAAGRGLQLLFYSVGIGQISSEVPQNLSASRPQDRQFILSSKKLLLSDSGFYLCAWPGLSNTGELFFGEGSRLTVL.

The table lists this clone with a few counts. The chain uses TRBV21-1 and TRBJ2-7; TRBD2 reflects the table's D call only, with no check against the DNA. TRBV21-1 is labeled a pseudogene. The CDR3 has 18 residues. CDR3 DNA sequence: TGTGCCAGCAGCAAATCTGGCCCCCCCTCTAGCGGGACGTACGAGCAGTACTTC. This sequence encodes CASSKSGPPSSGTYEQYF.

The V and J genes are TRBV5-1 and TRBJ1-5; the D is unclear. The CDR3 runs to 13 residues. Trimming took off 4 bases at V and 5 bases at J, with 10 bases between the two ends. Germline-derived CDR1 and CDR2 are SGHRS and YFSETQ. CDR3 DNA sequence: TGCGCCAGCAGCGCCGACGGTGATCAGCCCCAGCATTTT. Translating it yields CASSADGDQPQHF.